Listed below are T cell receptor beta chains from one sample, sequenced in a study of shared clonotypes between healthy human individuals. The data were produced by immunoSEQ multiplex PCR, yet TCRdb's version contains in-frame clones alone and is incomplete. The sample yields roughly 1 million clones, around 76% seen once. Specimen: memory CD4+ T cells sorted from blood. Source of these receptors: a man aged 18 to 35 in good health. CDR3s include the opening cysteine and the closing phenylalanine or tryptophan. Each record gives: J gene, V gene, D gene, CDR3 protein. D genes are given only for firm matches.

TRBJ1-1 TRBV30 NA CAWSVKDLNTEAFF
TRBJ1-1 TRBV5-5 TRBD1 CASSPGTDPNTEAFF
TRBJ1-2 TRBV11-2 TRBD1 CASSLDFGTGYGYTF
TRBJ2-7 TRBV13 TRBD2 CASSPGSSGRAEGNEQYF
TRBJ1-2 TRBV19 NA CASSIGRSHGYTF
TRBJ1-1 TRBV30 NA CAWSVLRTTEAFF
TRBJ2-7 TRBV6-6 NA CATGERYEQYF
TRBJ1-1 TRBV6-6 NA CASSYAGNTEAFF
TRBJ2-1 TRBV5-4 TRBD1 CASSSLGQGEQFF
TRBJ2-1 TRBV5-5 TRBD2 CASSKWTSYSYNEQFF
TRBJ2-1 TRBV5-6 TRBD2 CASSRGLAGYNEQFF
TRBJ2-3 TRBV28 TRBD2 CASSFSPGAGSTDTQYF
TRBJ2-1 TRBV6-1 TRBD2 CASSRTSGGEREQFF